This entry lists 23 T cell receptor beta chains sequenced from one sample in a study of blood T cell repertoires in COVID-19. Assay used: immunoSEQ multiplex PCR; TCRdb lists only in-frame clones, some missing. The sample contains roughly 230,000 clones, about 80% of which appear only once. Sequences were obtained from peripheral blood. Receptors originate from a woman in her forties or fifties with acute or convalescent COVID-19.

The V gene is TRBV25-1, the J gene TRBJ2-7, with TRBD1 as a possible D gene (5 bases). The CDR3 length is 11 residues. With 8 bases removed from V and 7 bases from J, the gap between germline ends came to 12 bases. Germline assignment: CDR1 MGHDK and CDR2 SYGVNS. The CDR3 bases are TGTGCCAGCCGGTTGAAGGGGGAGCAGTACTTC. Protein sequence: CASRLKGEQYF.

The V call is TRBV7-2, the J call TRBJ1-2; D is possibly TRBD1 (5 bases). CDR1 and CDR2 (germline): SGHTA, FQGNSA. The CDR3 has 14 amino acids. V lost 4 bases and J 6 bases, leaving 15 bases between the germline ends. CDR3 DNA: TGTGCCAGCAGCTCAACGGCCGGGGGACATGGCTACACCTTC. It specifies CASSSTAGGHGYTF.

The genes are TRBV6-5 and TRBJ1-1; maybe TRBD1 (5 bases). With 8 bases removed from V and 6 bases from J, the gap between germline ends came to 22 bases. Germline V gene data show CDR1 as MNHEY and CDR2 as SVGAGI. The CDR3 contains 15 residues. The CDR3 DNA reads as TGTGCCAGCTCGCCTACAGGTACCCGGTCCCCTGAAGCTTTCTTT. Translation gives CASSPTGTRSPEAFF.

The chain combines TRBV2 with TRBJ2-1; D perhaps matches TRBD1 (5 bases). This CDR3 is 14 amino acids long. The germline CDR1 and CDR2 sequences are SNHLY and FYNNEI. V gave up 3 bases and J gave up 3 bases, with 9 bases separating them. This CDR3 is CASSEQGYYNEQFF. The CDR3 DNA is TGTGCCAGCAGTGAGCAGGGCTACTACAATGAGCAGTTCTTC. Supplemented by reference TRBV2 and TRBJ2-1, the full variable domain reads EPEVTQTPSHQVTQMGQEVILRCVPISNHLYFYWYRQILGQKVEFLVSFYNNEISEKSEIFDDQFSVERPDGSNFTLKIRSTKLEDSAMYFCASSEQGYYNEQFFGPGTRLTVL.

This chain uses TRBV4-1 with TRBJ2-5, with 7 positions matching TRBD1. The CDR3 runs 14 residues. Germline CDR1 MGHRA, CDR2 YSYEKL. The V and J ends lost 0 bases and 7 bases, in that order; junction bases with no gene match: 5. In DNA form, the CDR3 reads TGCGCCAGCAGCCAAGACAGGGGGACGGGGACCCAGTACTTC. Translating it yields CASSQDRGTGTQYF.

This chain links TRBV4-3 with TRBJ2-1, with D possibly matching TRBD1 (6 bases). Germline lookup yields CDR1 LGHNA and CDR2 YSLEER. Trimming pared 0 bases from V and 12 bases from J, leaving 12 bases between. The CDR3 has 13 residues. CDR3 nucleotide sequence: TGCGCCAGCAGCCAAGATAGGGGGTATGTGCAGTTCTTC. Its translation is CASSQDRGYVQFF.

This clone appeared a single time. V is TRBV5-4 and J is TRBJ2-1; 13 nucleotides align to TRBD2. The germline CDR1 and CDR2 sequences are SGHNT and YYREEE (reference sequence). CDR3 length equals 14 residues. J was trimmed by 9 bases and V by 3 bases; bases with no gene match: 3. The CDR3 nucleotides are TGTGCCAGCAGCTGGACTAGCGGGAGTGTTGAGCAGTTCTTC. It codes for CASSWTSGSVEQFF.

The DNA of the CDR3 is TGTGCCAGCAGCGGGGGGGGGTACAGAACAGATACGCAGTATTTT. It is translated as CASSGGGYRTDTQYF. The rearrangement links TRBV27 to TRBJ2-3; 8 bases align to TRBD2. Germline lookup yields CDR1 MNHEY and CDR2 SMNVEV (reference sequence). The J segment lost 3 bases and the V segment lost 6 bases, leaving 8 bases of the junction unmatched. This CDR3 has 15 amino acids.

The CDR3 nucleotides are TGTGCCAGCATAGACAGGCGTATTTTCACAGATACGCAGTATTTT. Protein product: CASIDRRIFTDTQYF. The genes are TRBV6-5 and TRBJ2-3; TRBD1 is a possible D gene (6 bases). CDR1 is MNHEY and CDR2 is SVGAGI in the germline V gene. The ends were cut back, 7 bases at V and 2 bases at J, with 16 bases in the middle. The CDR3 loop spans 15 amino acids.

This clone was seen more than once but under ten times. The chain combines TRBV10-3 with TRBJ1-1, with 9 bases lining up with TRBD1. After removal of 6 bases from V and 1 base from J, the junction contained 3 bases not matched to a gene. The CDR3 covers 14 residues. The germline V gene encodes CDR1 ENHRY and CDR2 SYGVKD. Here the CDR3 DNA reads TGTGCCATCAGGGGGACAGGGAAGAACACTGAAGCTTTCTTT. Translated, it gives CAIRGTGKNTEAFF.

This clone has only a few counts. The chain uses TRBV7-9 and TRBJ2-1, with unresolved D. The CDR3 runs to 14 residues. The V gene's germline CDR1 is SEHNR and CDR2 FQNEAQ (reference sequence). Trimming removed 7 bases at V and 4 bases at J, with 14 bases between. The CDR3 DNA sequence: TGTGCCAGCACCGGGTTCCTGACTTACAATGAGCAGTTCTTC. Its translation: CASTGFLTYNEQFF.

V gene TRBV2 combines with J gene TRBJ2-5; tentative D call: TRBD1 (6 bases). Germline CDR1 is SNHLY and CDR2 is FYNNEI. The CDR3 extends over 14 amino acids. The V and J ends lost 8 bases and 2 bases respectively, with 15 bases between them. CDR3 DNA sequence: TGTGCCAGCTGGACAGACTTTACTCAAGAGACCCAGTACTTC. Encoded protein: CASWTDFTQETQYF.

The chain employs TRBV7-3 and TRBJ1-2; D is unresolved. The CDR3 has 16 residues. Germline CDR1 SGHTA, CDR2 FQGTGA. V lost 2 bases and J 7 bases, leaving 20 bases between the germline ends. The CDR3 nucleotides are TGTGCCAGCAGCTTACGGAGTGGCAGAGACTTAGGTGGCTACACCTTC. This codes for CASSLRSGRDLGGYTF.

The sample holds a few counts of this clone. The chain uses TRBV19 and TRBJ2-2, with 10 bases identical to TRBD1. The ends lost 4 bases at V and 1 base at J; junction bases unmatched: 9. CDR3 length equals 18 residues. CDR1 is LNHDA, CDR2 SQIVND, per germline (reference sequence). The CDR3 spells CASSTGQGIVQNTGELFF. CDR3 coding DNA: TGTGCCAGTAGTACGGGACAGGGGATAGTACAGAACACCGGGGAGCTGTTTTTT.

The J gene is TRBJ2-7, the V gene TRBV15; TRBD1 matches at 7 bases. The junction had 5 bases not matched to a gene; V was cut back by 0 bases and J by 3 bases. Germline V lookup: CDR1 LNHNV, CDR2 YYDKDF (reference sequence). The CDR3 loop spans 15 amino acids. CDR3 loop: CATSRDLGQRYEQYF. The CDR3 DNA reads as TGTGCCACCAGCAGAGATTTGGGACAGCGCTACGAGCAGTACTTC.

The chain employs TRBV10-2 and TRBJ2-3, with D perhaps TRBD2 (6 bases). CDR1 is WSHSY, CDR2 SAAADI, per germline. This CDR3 has 16 amino acids. V was shortened by 9 bases and J by 0 bases, with 19 bases between the two germline ends. The CDR3 loop is CASVKGLSPSTDTQYF. DNA for the CDR3: TGCGCCAGTGTAAAGGGACTTTCCCCTAGCACAGATACGCAGTATTTT.

This clone was observed a few times. The gene calls are TRBV11-2 and TRBJ2-7; 7 nucleotides align to TRBD2. This CDR3 is 16 amino acids long. V lost 4 bases, J lost 3 bases, and 12 bases stayed unmatched. Germline CDR1 is SGHAT and CDR2 is FQNNGV. The CDR3 DNA sequence: TGTGCCAGCAGCTATGAAGCTAGCGGAGCAGGCTACGAGCAGTACTTC. It translates to CASSYEASGAGYEQYF.

This rearrangement joins TRBV19 to TRBJ1-5, with D possibly matching TRBD1 (6 bases). The CDR3 has 13 amino acids. CDR1 is LNHDA and CDR2 is SQIVND in the germline V gene (reference sequence). Trimming cost V 7 bases and J 4 bases, with 11 bases left between them. CDR3 DNA: TGTGCCAGTACCGACAGGTATAATCAGCCCCAGCATTTT. Protein product: CASTDRYNQPQHF.

V gene TRBV15 combines with J gene TRBJ2-2; a weak D match, TRBD1 (5 bases). The V end was cut by 5 bases, the J end by 4 bases, with 11 bases between. Germline lookup yields CDR1 LNHNV and CDR2 YYDKDF (reference sequence). The CDR3 length is 14 residues. DNA of the CDR3: TGTGCCACCAGCCCAGGGTTTAGCACCGGGGAGCTGTTTTTT. Translating gives CATSPGFSTGELFF.

The chain uses TRBV9 and TRBJ2-7, with D possibly matching TRBD2 (6 bases). The CDR3 contains 14 residues. From germline, CDR1 is SGDLS and CDR2 YYNGEE. V lost 0 bases, J lost 2 bases, and 9 bases lay in between. In DNA form, the CDR3 reads TGTGCCAGCAGCGTAGGTCGGGGGACCTACGAGCAGTACTTC. Protein product: CASSVGRGTYEQYF.

The V call is TRBV18, the J call TRBJ2-3, with a tentative D call TRBD2 (5 bases). The CDR3 loop spans 12 amino acids. V lost 3 bases to trimming and J lost 6 bases, with 7 bases between them. From germline, CDR1 is KGHSH and CDR2 LQKENI. Here the CDR3 DNA reads TGTGCCAGCTCACCTCTAGCCGATACGCAGTATTTT. Translation gives CASSPLADTQYF.

V is TRBV5-1 and J is TRBJ1-6; TRBD1 agrees at 8 bases. With 5 bases clipped from V and 8 bases from J, the junction kept 3 bases outside the gene matches. In germline, CDR1 is SGHRS, CDR2 YFSETQ. The CDR3 consists of 13 residues. The CDR3 is CASRDREYSPLHF. The CDR3 region has the DNA TGCGCCAGCAGGGACAGGGAGTATTCACCCCTCCACTTT.

The V gene is TRBV6-5, the J gene TRBJ2-7; 7 bases align to TRBD2. V was clipped by 6 bases and J by 4 bases; unmatched bases: 9. The germline gives CDR1 MNHEY, CDR2 SVGAGI. CDR3 length equals 14 residues. CDR3 protein: CASSETSLIYEQYF. The DNA for the CDR3 is TGTGCCAGCAGCGAGACTAGCCTTATTTACGAGCAGTACTTC.